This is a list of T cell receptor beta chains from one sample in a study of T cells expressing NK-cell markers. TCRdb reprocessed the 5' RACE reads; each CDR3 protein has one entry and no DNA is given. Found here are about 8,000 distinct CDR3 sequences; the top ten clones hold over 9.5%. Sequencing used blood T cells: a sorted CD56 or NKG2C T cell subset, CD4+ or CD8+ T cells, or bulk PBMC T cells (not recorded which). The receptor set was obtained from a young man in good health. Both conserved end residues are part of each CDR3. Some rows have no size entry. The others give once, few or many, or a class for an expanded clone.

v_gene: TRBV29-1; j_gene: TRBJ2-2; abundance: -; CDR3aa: CGAGRIASGNTGELFF
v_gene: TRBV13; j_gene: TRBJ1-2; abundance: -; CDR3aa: CASRVGGRELYGYTF
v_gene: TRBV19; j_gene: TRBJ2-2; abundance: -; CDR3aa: CASTMRSGDRAGELFF
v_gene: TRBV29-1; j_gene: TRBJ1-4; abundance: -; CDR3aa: CSVEESGAPEKLFFF
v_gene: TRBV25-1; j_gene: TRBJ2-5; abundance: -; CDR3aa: CASERTPTETQYF
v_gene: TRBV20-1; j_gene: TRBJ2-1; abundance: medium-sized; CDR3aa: CSASGWANEQFF
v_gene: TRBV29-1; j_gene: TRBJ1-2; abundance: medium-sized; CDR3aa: CSVLGQSNYGYTF
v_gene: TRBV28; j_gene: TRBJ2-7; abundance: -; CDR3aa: CASRPGETREQYF
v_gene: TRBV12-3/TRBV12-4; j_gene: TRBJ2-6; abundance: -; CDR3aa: CASRYGQGSSGANVLTF
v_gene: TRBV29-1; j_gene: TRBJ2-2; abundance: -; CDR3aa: CSVTGPYGNTGELFF
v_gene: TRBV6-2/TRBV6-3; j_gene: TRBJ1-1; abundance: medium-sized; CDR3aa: CASSRTGTVKAFF
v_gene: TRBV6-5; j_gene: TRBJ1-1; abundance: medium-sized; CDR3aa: CASSYEGQVEAFF
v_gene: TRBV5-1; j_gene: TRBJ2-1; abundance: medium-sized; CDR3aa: CASSLGGTSGNEQFF
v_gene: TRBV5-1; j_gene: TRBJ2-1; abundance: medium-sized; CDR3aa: CASSLEKGVNEQFF
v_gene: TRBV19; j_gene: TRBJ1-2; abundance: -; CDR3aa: CASSPSDRPTNYGYTF
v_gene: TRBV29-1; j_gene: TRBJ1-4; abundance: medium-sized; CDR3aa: CSVEGTYEKLFF
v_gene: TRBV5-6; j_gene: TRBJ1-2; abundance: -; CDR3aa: CASSRWDDGYTF
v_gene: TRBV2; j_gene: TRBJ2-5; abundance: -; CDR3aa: CASSRAREPGTQYF
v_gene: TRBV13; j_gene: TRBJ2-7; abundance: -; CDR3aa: CASSLLEMGYEQYF
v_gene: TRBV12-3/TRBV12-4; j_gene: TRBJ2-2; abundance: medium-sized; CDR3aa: CAGGRGGELFF
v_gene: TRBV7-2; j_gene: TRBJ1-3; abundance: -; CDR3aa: CASREQATSGNTIYF
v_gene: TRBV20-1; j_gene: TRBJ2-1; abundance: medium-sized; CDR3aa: CSARGAQGFLYNEQFF
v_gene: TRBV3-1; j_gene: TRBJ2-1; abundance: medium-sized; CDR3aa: CASSQVPGGGGEQFF
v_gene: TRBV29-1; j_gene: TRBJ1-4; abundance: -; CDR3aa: CSAGGQGEKLFF
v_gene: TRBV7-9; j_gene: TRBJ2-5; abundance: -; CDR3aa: CASAGGETQYF
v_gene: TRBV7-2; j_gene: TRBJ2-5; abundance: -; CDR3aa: CASSRGAEETQYF
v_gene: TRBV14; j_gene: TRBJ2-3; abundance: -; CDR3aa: CASTPQGTPDTQYF
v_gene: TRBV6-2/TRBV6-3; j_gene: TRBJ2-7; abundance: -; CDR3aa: CASTNGGVSYEQYF
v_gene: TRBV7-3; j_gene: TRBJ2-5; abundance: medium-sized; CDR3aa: CASSREGQGLAETQYF
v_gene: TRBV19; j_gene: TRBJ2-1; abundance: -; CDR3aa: CASSLPGLAVANEQFF
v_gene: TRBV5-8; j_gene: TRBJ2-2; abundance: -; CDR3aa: CASSLQKNRPGELFF
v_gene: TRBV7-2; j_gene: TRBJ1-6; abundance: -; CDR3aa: CASSLGVSPLHF
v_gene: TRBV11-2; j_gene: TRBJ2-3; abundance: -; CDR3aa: CASSLAAARGGRTDTQYF
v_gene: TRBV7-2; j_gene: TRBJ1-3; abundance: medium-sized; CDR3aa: CASSLGSTPGNTIYF
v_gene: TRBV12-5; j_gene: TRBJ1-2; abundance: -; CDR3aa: CASGLSTVGGYGYTF
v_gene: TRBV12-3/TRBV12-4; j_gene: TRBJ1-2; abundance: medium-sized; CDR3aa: CASSSLQGWDGYTF
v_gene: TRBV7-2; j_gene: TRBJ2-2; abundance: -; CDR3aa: CASRLTRTNTGELFF
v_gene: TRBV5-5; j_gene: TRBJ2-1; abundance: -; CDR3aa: CASRNRDSGVSEQFF
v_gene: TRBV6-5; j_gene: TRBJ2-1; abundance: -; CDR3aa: CASSYPRAGAVINEQFF
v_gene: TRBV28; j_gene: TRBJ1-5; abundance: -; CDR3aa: CASSLSPYSNQPQHF
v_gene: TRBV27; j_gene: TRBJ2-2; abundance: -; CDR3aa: CASSLFGRIYTGELFF
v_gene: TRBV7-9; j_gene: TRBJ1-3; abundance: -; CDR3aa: CASSLSPVSGNTIYF
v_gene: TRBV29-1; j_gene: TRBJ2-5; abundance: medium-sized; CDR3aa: CSVAGTGAPWETQYF
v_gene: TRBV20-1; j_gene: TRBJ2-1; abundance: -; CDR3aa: CSARLPGSYNEQFF
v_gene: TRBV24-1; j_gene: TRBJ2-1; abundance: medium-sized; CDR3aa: CATSDFRAEDYNEQFF
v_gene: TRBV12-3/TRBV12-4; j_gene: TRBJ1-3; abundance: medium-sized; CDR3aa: CASSKGRVSGNTIYF
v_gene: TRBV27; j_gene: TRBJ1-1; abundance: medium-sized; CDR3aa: CASSLRGTEAFF
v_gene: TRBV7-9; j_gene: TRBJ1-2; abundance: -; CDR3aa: CASTGGLLNYGYTF
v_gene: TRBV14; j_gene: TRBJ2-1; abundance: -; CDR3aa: CASQLVQRGYNEQFF